This entry lists 7 T cell receptor beta chains sequenced from one sample in a study of T cells in women clearing cervical HPV infection. Here immunoSEQ multiplex PCR was the method, and the copy in TCRdb shows in-frame clones only, minus some. This table lists about 19,000 clones. The sequenced sample was blood buffy coat. The source of these receptors is a woman between 18 and 70 years old with a cervical HPV16 infection that either progressed to CIN3+ or cleared (not recorded which).

With regard to this clone: The read gets to within 3 residues of the CDR3 end, and the germline J gene fills in the rest. The chain combines TRBV7-9 with TRBJ2-3; a possible D gene is TRBD2 (6 bases). CDR1 is SEHNR and CDR2 is FQNEAQ in the germline V gene (reference sequence). The germline V and J ends were trimmed by 7 bases and 3 bases, with 14 bases remaining between them. CDR3 length equals 14 residues. CDR3 bases read: TGTGCCAGCACCCCCCTGGGGACTACAGATACG. This gives the protein CASTPLGTTDT. The full-length CDR3 reads as CASTPLGTTDTQYF.

A remark on this clone: The CDR3 goes on 3 residues after the read ends, and that part is filled in from the germline J gene. The chain recombines TRBV19 with TRBJ1-5, with TRBD1 matching over 9 bases. V was pared by 6 bases and J by 7 bases, with 7 bases of the junction left unmatched. Germline CDR1 reads LNHDA; CDR2 reads SQIVND (reference sequence). The CDR3 is 14 residues long. The CDR3 bases that were read are TGTGCCAGTAGCTACAGGGGGCCGGGGCAGCCC. This codes for CASSYRGPGQP. The whole CDR3 sequence is CASSYRGPGQPQHF. Using reference TRBV19 and TRBJ1-5 for the parts outside the CDR3, the full variable domain is DGGITQSPKYLFRKEGQNVTLSCEQNLNHDAMYWYRQDPGQGLRLIYYSQIVNDFQKGDIAEGYSVSREKKESFPLTVTSAQKNPTAFYLCASSYRGPGQPQHFGDGTRLSIL.

A word on this clone: The read ends 3 residues shy of where the CDR3 ends; the end is completed using the germline J gene. The genes are TRBV2 and TRBJ2-2, with 8 bases matching TRBD1. With V trimmed by 4 bases and J by 0 bases, 1 base remained unmatched. This CDR3 region has 15 residues. The V gene's germline CDR1 is SNHLY and CDR2 FYNNEI. CDR3 region: CASSGQGPNTGELFF. The part of the CDR3 DNA that was read is TGTGCCAGCAGTGGACAGGGGCCGAACACCGGGGAG.

CDR3 bases read: TGCGCCAGCAGCTTGGATACGCCACAGAATTCACCG. It codes for CASSLDTPQNSP. In full, the CDR3 reads CASSLDTPQNSPLFF. The chain recombines TRBV5-1 with TRBJ2-2; no clear D gene. The read falls 3 residues short of the CDR3 end, and the missing part is taken from the germline J gene. The CDR3 is 15 residues long. Germline V gene lookup returns CDR1 SGHRS and CDR2 YFSETQ.

Comments on this clone: The sequenced fragment ends 3 residues before the CDR3 boundary, so the rest is inferred from the germline J gene. The chain has TRBV10-3 and TRBJ2-2, with 8 bases matching TRBD1. The junction had 5 bases not matched to a gene; V was cut back by 7 bases and J by 4 bases. Germline CDR1 reads ENHRY; CDR2 reads SYGVKD. The CDR3 sequence is 14 residues long. The CDR3 protein is CAINPGGRTGELFF. The sequenced part of the CDR3 DNA is TGTGCCATCAATCCAGGGGGCCGCACCGGGGAG.

About this clone: The CDR3 end lies 3 residues beyond the end of the read and is filled in from the germline J gene. This chain uses TRBV7-2 with TRBJ2-1; no clear D gene. V was pared by 2 bases and J by 8 bases, with 7 bases between. This CDR3 contains 12 residues. In germline, CDR1 is SGHTA, CDR2 FQGNSA. This CDR3 is CASSLSRDEQFF. CDR3 DNA (partial): TGTGCCAGCAGCTTAAGTCGCGATGAG.

As to this clone: The sequenced fragment ends 3 residues before the CDR3 boundary, so the rest is inferred from the germline J gene. V usage is TRBV30 and J usage is TRBJ1-2; TRBD1 is a possible D gene (5 bases). Looked up from germline, CDR1 is GTSNPN and CDR2 is SVGIG (reference sequence). This CDR3 has 11 residues. The CDR3 protein is CAWALRGDYTF. The part of the CDR3 DNA that was read is TGTGCCTGGGCCTTGAGGGGAGAC.